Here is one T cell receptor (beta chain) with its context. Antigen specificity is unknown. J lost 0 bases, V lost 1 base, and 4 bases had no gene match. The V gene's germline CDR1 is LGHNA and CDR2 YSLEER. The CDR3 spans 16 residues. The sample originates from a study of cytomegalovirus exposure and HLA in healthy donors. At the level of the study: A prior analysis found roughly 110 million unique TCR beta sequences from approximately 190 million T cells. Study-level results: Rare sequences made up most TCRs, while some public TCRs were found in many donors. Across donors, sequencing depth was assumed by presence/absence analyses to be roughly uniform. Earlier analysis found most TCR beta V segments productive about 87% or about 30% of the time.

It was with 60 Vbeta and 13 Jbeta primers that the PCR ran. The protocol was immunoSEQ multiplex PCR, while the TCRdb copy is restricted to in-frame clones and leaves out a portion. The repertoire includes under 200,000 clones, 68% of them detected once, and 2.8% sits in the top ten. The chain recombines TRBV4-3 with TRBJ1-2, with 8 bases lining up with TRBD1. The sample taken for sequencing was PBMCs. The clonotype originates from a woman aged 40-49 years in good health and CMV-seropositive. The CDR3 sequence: CASSQARQGTNYGYTF. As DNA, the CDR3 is TGCGCCAGCAGCCAAGCAAGACAGGGGACTAACTATGGCTACACCTTC.